This T cell receptor beta chain was sequenced during a study of shared clonotypes between healthy human individuals. The V gene's germline CDR1 is MNHNS and CDR2 SASEGT. The CDR3 runs to 15 residues. V was clipped by 3 bases and J by 0 bases, with 11 bases between them. Using immunoSEQ multiplex PCR, the repertoire was profiled, and TCRdb retains in-frame clones only, with some absent. The sample holds hundreds of thousands of clones; around 97% are singletons and the top ten take 0.045% to 0.06%. This chain links TRBV6-1 with TRBJ1-1; tentatively, D is TRBD1 (5 bases). The source is a young woman in good health. Sequencing input: naive CD4+ T cells sorted from blood. Subset meaning: CD45RA+ positively selected. CDR3 bases: TGTGCCAGCAGTGACAAGAAGACAGTGAACACTGAAGCTTTCTTT. Its translation: CASSDKKTVNTEAFF.